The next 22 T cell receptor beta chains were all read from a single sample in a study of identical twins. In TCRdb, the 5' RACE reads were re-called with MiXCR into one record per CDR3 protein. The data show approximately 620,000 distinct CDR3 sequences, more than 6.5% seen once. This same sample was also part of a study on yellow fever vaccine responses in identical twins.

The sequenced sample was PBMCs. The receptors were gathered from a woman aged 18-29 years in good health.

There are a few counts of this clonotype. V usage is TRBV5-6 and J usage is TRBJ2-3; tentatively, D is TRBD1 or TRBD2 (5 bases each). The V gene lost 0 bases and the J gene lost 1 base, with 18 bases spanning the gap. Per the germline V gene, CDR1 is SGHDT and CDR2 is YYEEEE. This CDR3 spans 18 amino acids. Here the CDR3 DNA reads TGTGCCAGCAGCTTGGAAGGACCGGGACCTCCTGGCACAGATACGCAGTATTTT. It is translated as CASSLEGPGPPGTDTQYF.

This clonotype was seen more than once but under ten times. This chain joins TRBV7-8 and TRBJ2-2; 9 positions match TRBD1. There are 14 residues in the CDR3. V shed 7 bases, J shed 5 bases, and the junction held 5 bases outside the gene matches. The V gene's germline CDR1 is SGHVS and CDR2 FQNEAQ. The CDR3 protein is CASNRQGETGELFF. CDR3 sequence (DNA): TGTGCCAGCAACCGACAGGGGGAAACCGGGGAGCTGTTTTTT.

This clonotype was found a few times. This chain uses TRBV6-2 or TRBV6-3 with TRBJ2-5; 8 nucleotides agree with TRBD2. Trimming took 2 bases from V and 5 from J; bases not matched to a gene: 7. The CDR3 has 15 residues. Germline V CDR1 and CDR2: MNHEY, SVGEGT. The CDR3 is CASSYRGLASETQYF. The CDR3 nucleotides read TGTGCCAGCAGTTACCGTGGACTAGCCAGCGAGACCCAGTACTTC.

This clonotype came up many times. Here the CDR3 DNA reads TGCAGCGTCGGTCGGGAGGCCGGGGAGCTGTTTTTT. It specifies CSVGREAGELFF. V and J are TRBV29-1 and TRBJ2-2; TRBD2 agrees at 7 bases. V was clipped by 6 bases and J by 6 bases; unmatched bases: 4. Germline V gene lookup returns CDR1 SQVTM and CDR2 ANQGSEA. This CDR3 spans 12 amino acids.

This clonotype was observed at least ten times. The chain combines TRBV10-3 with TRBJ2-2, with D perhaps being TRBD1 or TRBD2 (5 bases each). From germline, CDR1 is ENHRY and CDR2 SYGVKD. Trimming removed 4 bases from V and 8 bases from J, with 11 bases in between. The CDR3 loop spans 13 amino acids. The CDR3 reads CAISGDGAGELFF. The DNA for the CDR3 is TGTGCCATCAGTGGCGACGGGGCTGGGGAGCTGTTTTTT.

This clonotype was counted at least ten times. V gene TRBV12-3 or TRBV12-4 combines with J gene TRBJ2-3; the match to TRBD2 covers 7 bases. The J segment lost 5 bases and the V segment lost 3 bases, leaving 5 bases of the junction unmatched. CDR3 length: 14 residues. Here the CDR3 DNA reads TGTGCCAGCAGTTTGGCGGGAGAGAAAGATACGCAGTATTTT. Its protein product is CASSLAGEKDTQYF.

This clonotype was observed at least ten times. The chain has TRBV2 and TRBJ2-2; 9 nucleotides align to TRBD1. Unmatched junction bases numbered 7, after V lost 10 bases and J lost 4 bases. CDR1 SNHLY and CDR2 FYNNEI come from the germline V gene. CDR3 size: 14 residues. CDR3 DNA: TGTGCCAAGCAATTGGGACAGGGCACCGGGGAGCTGTTTTTT. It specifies CAKQLGQGTGELFF.

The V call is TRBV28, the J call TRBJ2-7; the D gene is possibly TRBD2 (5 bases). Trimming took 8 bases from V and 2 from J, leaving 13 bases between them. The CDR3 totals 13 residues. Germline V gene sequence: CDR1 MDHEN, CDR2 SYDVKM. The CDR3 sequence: CASQTGSTYEQYF. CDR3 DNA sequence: TGTGCCAGCCAGACGGGATCGACCTACGAGCAGTACTTC.

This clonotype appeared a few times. CDR3 coding DNA: TGTGCCAGCAGCTTCGACAGCAGCCTGTATGGCTACACCTTC. It specifies CASSFDSSLYGYTF. J is TRBJ1-2 and V is TRBV7-9; tentatively, D is TRBD1 (5 bases). Between the trimmed V and J ends, which lost 3 bases and 5 bases, there was a span of 13 bases. CDR3 length equals 14 residues. Germline CDR1 reads SEHNR; CDR2 reads FQNEAQ (reference sequence).

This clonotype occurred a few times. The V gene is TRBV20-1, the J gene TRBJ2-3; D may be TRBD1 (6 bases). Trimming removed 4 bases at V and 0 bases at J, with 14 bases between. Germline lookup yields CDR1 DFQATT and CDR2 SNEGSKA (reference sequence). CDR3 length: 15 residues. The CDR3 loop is CSAKGGVTSTDTQYF. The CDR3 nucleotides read TGCAGTGCTAAAGGGGGAGTGACGAGCACAGATACGCAGTATTTT.

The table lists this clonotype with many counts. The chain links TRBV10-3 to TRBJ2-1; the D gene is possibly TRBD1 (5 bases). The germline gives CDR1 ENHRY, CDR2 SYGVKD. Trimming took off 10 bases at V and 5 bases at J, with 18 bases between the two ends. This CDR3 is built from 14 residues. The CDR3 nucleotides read TGTGCCACCGACGAGTATGGACAAGACAATGAGCAGTTCTTC. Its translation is CATDEYGQDNEQFF.

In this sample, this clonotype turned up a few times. The DNA of the CDR3 is TGTGCCAGCTATAAGGAATCCGGTGATAGTAGGTCCTACGAGCAGTACTTC. This sequence encodes CASYKESGDSRSYEQYF. V is TRBV6-1 and J is TRBJ2-7, with no clear D. The germline V gene encodes CDR1 MNHNS and CDR2 SASEGT. Trimming cost V 8 bases and J 1 base, with 24 bases left between them. The CDR3 loop spans 17 amino acids.

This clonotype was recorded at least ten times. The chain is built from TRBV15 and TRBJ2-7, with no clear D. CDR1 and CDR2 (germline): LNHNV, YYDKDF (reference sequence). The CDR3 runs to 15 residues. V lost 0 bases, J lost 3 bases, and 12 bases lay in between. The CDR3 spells CATSRDVTVYYEQYF. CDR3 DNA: TGTGCCACCAGCAGAGATGTTACGGTTTACTACGAGCAGTACTTC.

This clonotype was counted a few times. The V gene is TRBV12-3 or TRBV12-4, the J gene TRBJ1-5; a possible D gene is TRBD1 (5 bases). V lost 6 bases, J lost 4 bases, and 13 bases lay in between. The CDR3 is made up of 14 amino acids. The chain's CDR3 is CASSPQGDNQPQHF. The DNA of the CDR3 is TGTGCCAGCAGCCCCCAAGGGGATAATCAGCCCCAGCATTTT.

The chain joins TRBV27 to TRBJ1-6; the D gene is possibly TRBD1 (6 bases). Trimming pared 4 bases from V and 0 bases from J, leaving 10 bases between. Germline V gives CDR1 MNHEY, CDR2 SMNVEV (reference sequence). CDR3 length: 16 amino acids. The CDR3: CASSSTGSSYNSPLHF. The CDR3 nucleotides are TGTGCCAGCAGTTCAACAGGGAGCTCCTATAATTCACCCCTCCACTTT.

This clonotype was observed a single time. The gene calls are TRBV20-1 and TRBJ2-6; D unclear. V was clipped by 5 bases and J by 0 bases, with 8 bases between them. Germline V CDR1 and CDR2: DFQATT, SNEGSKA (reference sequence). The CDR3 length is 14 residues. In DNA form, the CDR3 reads TGCAGTGCTGGCACAGCCTCTGGGGCCAACGTCCTGACTTTC. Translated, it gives CSAGTASGANVLTF.

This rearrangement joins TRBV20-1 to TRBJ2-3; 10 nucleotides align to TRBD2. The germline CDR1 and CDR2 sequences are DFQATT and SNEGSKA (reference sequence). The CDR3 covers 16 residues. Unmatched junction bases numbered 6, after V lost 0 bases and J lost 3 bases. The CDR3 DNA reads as TGCAGTGCTAGAGATGGAGCGGGGGGGTGGACAGATACGCAGTATTTT. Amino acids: CSARDGAGGWTDTQYF.

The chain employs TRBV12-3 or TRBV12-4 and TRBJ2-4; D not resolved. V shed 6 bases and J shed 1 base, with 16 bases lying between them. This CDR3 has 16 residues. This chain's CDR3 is CASRSPGEEAKNIQYF. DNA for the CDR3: TGTGCCAGCAGGAGTCCAGGAGAAGAGGCCAAAAACATTCAGTACTTC.

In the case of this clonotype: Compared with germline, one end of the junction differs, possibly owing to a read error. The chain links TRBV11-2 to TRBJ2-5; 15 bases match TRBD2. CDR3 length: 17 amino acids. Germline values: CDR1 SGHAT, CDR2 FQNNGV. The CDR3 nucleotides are TGTGCCAGCAGCTCTTGGACTAGCGGGGGGGCTCTAGAGACCCGGTACTTC. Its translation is CASSSWTSGGALETRYF.

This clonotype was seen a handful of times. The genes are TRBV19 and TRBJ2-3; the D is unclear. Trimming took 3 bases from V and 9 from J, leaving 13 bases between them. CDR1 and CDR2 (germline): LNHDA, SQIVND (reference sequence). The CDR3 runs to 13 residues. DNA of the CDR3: TGTGCCAGTAGTATGAAAGACCTAGGCACGCAGTATTTT. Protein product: CASSMKDLGTQYF.

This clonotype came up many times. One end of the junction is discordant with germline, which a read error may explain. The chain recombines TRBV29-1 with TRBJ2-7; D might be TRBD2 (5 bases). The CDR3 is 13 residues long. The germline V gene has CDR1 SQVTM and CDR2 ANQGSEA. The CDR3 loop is CSVDRQDSHEQYF. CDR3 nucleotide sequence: TGCAGCGTTGATCGGCAGGACTCCCACGAGCAGTACTTC.

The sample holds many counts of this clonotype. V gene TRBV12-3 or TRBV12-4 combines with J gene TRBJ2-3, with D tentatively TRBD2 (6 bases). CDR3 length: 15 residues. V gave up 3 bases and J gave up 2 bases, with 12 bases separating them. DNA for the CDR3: TGTGCCAGCAGTTTTTCGGCGGGACCCACAGATACGCAGTATTTT. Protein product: CASSFSAGPTDTQYF.